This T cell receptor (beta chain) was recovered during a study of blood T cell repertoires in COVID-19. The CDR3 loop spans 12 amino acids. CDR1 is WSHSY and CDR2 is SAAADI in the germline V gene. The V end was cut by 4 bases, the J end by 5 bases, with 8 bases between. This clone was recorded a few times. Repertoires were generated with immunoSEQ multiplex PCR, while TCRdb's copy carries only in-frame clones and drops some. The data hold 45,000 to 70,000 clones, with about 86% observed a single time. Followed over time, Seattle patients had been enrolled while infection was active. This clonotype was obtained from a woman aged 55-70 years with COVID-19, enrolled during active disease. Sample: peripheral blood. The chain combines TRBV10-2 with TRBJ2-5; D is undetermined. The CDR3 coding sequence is TGCGCCAGCAGTGTCGTCGGGGAGACCCAGTACTTC. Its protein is CASSVVGETQYF.